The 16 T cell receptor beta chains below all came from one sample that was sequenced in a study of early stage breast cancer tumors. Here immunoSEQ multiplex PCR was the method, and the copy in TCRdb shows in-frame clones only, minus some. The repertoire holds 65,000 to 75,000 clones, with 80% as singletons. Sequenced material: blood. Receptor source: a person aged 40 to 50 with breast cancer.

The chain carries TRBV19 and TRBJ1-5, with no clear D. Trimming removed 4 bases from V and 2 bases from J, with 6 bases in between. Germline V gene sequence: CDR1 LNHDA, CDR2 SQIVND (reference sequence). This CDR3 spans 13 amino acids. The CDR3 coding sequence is TGTGCCAGTAGTAACTGGGGCAATCAGCCCCAGCATTTT. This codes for CASSNWGNQPQHF.

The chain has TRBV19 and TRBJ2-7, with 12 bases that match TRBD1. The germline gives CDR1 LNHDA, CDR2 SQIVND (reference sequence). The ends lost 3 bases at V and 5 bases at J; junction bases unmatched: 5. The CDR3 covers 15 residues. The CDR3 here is CASSIRGQGANEQYF. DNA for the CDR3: TGTGCCAGTAGTATCAGGGGACAGGGGGCAAACGAGCAGTACTTC.

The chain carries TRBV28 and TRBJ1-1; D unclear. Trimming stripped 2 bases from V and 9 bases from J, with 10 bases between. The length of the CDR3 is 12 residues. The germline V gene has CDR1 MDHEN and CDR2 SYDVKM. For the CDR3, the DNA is TGTGCCAGCAGTTTAAGCAATAGGAAAGCTTTCTTT. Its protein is CASSLSNRKAFF.

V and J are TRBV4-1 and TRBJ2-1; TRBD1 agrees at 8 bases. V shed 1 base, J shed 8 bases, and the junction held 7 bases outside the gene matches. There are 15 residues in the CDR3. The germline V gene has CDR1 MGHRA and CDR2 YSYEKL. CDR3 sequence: CASSQAGQGFDEQFF. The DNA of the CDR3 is TGCGCCAGCAGCCAAGCCGGACAGGGTTTCGATGAGCAGTTCTTC.

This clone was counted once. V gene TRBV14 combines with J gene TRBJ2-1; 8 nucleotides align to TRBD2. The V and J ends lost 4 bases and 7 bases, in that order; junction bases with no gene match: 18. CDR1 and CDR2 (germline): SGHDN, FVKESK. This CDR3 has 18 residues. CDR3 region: CASSRNHRGAGGANEQFF. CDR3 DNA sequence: TGTGCCAGCAGCCGGAACCACCGGGGGGCGGGAGGTGCGAATGAGCAGTTCTTC.

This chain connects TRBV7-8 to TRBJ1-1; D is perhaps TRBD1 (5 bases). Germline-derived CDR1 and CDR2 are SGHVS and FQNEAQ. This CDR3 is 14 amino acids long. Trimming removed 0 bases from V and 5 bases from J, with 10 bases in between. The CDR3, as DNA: TGTGCCAGCAGCTTAGCCAGGGCGAGAACTGAAGCTTTCTTT. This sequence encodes CASSLARARTEAFF.

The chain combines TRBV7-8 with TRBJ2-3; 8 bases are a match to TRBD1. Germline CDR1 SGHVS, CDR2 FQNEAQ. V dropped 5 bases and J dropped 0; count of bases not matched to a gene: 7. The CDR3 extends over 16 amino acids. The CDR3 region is CASSTTGTGSTDTQYF. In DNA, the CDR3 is TGTGCCAGCAGCACAACCGGGACAGGCAGCACAGATACGCAGTATTTT.

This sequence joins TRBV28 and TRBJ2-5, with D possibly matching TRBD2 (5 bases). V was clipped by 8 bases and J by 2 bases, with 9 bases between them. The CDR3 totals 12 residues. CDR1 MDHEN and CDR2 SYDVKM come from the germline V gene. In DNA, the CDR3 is TGTGCCAGCGGTGGCGGGCAAGAGACCCAGTACTTC. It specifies CASGGGQETQYF.

The CDR3 DNA is TGTGCCAGCAGGCGGACAGCTCCAGATACGCAGTATTTT. This encodes CASRRTAPDTQYF. This chain connects TRBV28 to TRBJ2-3, with a weak D call TRBD1 (6 bases). CDR1 MDHEN and CDR2 SYDVKM come from the germline V gene. CDR3 length: 13 residues. V lost 6 bases, J lost 4 bases, and 11 bases lay in between.

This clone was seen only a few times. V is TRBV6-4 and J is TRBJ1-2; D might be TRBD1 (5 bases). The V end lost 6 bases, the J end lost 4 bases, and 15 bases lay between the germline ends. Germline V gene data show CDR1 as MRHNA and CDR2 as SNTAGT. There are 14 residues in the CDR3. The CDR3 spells CASSRDPSSYGYTF. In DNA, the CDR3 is TGTGCCAGCAGCCGGGACCCTTCTTCCTATGGCTACACCTTC.

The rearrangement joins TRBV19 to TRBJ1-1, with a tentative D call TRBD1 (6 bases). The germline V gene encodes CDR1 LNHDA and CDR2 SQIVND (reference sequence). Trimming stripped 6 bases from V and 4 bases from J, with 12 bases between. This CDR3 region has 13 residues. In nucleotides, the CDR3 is TGTGCCAGTAGACTCCGGGACATCACTGAAGCTTTCTTT. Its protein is CASRLRDITEAFF.

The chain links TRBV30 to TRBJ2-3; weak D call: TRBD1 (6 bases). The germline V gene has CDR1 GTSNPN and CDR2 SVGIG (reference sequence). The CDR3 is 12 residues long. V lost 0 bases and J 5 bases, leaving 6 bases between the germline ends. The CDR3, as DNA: TGTGCCTGGAGTGTACAGGGAGATACGCAGTATTTT. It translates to CAWSVQGDTQYF.

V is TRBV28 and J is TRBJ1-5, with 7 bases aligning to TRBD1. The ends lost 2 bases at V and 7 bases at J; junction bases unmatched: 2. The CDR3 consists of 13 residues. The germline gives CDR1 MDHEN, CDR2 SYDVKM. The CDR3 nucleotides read TGTGCCAGCAGTTTAAGGGGGCCCCAGCCCCAGCATTTT. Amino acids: CASSLRGPQPQHF.

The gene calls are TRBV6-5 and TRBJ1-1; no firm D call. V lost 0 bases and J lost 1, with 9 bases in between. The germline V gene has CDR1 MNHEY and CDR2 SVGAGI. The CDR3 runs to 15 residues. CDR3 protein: CASSYSGRRNTEAFF. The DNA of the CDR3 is TGTGCCAGCAGTTACTCGGGCAGGAGGAACACTGAAGCTTTCTTT.

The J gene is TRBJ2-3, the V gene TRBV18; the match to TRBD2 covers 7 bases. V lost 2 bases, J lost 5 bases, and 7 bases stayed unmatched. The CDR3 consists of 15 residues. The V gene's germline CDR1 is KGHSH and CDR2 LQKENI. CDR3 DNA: TGTGCCAGCTCACCATTCGGCGGGAGCGAAGATACGCAGTATTTT. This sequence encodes CASSPFGGSEDTQYF. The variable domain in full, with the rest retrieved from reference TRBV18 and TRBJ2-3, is NAGVMQNPRHLVRRRGQEARLRCSPMKGHSHVYWYRQLPEEGLKFMVYLQKENIIDESGMPKERFSAEFPKEGPSILRIQQVVRGDSAAYFCASSPFGGSEDTQYFGPGTRLTVL.

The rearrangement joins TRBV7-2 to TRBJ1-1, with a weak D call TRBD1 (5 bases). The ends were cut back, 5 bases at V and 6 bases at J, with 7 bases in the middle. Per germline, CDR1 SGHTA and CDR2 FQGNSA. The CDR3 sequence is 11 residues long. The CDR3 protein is CASSPGAEAFF. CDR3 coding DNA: TGTGCCAGCAGCCCGGGGGCTGAAGCTTTCTTT. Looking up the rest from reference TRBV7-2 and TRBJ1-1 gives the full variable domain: GAGVSQSPSNKVTEKGKDVELRCDPISGHTALYWYRQSLGQGLEFLIYFQGNSAPDKSGLPSDRFSAERTGGSVSTLTIQRTQQEDSAVYLCASSPGAEAFFGQGTRLTVV.